Each of the 26 T cell receptor beta chains below was sequenced from the same sample in a study of Graves' ophthalmopathy and Graves' hyperthyroidism. RNA transcripts were the template, and TCR beta CDR3 regions were amplified from them. RT-PCR in the first round used HTBI primers; a second-round multiplex PCR followed. TCRdb reanalysed the multiplex PCR reads using MiXCR and keeps one entry per CDR3 protein. The table lists 660,000 or so distinct CDR3 sequences, just over 40% of them singletons. The sample comprised peripheral blood. The receptors shown here come from an adult man with Graves' ophthalmopathy.

The rearrangement joins TRBV29-1 to TRBJ1-2, with a possible D match to TRBD1 (5 bases). Germline V gene lookup returns CDR1 SQVTM and CDR2 ANQGSEA. This CDR3 has 12 residues. The V gene lost 8 bases and the J gene lost 4 bases, with 14 bases spanning the gap. CDR3 protein: CSMDTRTYGYTF. As DNA, the CDR3 is TGCAGCATGGACACCAGGACCTATGGCTACACCTTC. Drawing the rest from reference TRBV29-1 and TRBJ1-2, the complete variable domain is SAVISQKPSRDICQRGTSLTIQCQVDSQVTMMFWYRQQPGQSLTLIATANQGSEATYESGFVIDKFPISRPNLTFSTLTVSNMSPEDSSIYLCSMDTRTYGYTFGSGTRLTVV.

V gene TRBV18 combines with J gene TRBJ1-1; tentatively, D is TRBD1 (6 bases). Trimming left V 2 bases short and J 6 bases short, with 10 bases between. Per the germline V gene, CDR1 is KGHSH and CDR2 is LQKENI. This CDR3 has 13 amino acids. CDR3 sequence: CASSPARGSEAFF. In DNA form, the CDR3 reads TGTGCCAGCTCACCAGCCAGGGGATCTGAAGCTTTCTTT.

The V call is TRBV29-1, the J call TRBJ1-3, with D uncertain. The germline V gene encodes CDR1 SQVTM and CDR2 ANQGSEA. There are 13 residues in the CDR3. Trimming pared 4 bases from V and 8 bases from J, leaving 15 bases between. The CDR3 is CSVAPEDGYTIYF. The CDR3 DNA sequence: TGCAGCGTTGCACCAGAGGATGGCTACACCATATATTTT. The variable domain in full, with the rest retrieved from reference TRBV29-1 and TRBJ1-3, is SAVISQKPSRDICQRGTSLTIQCQVDSQVTMMFWYRQQPGQSLTLIATANQGSEATYESGFVIDKFPISRPNLTFSTLTVSNMSPEDSSIYLCSVAPEDGYTIYFGEGSWLTVV.

The chain joins TRBV10-3 to TRBJ2-5; TRBD1 might be the D (6 bases). Trimming stripped 3 bases from V and 3 bases from J, with 8 bases between. Germline V gene data show CDR1 as ENHRY and CDR2 as SYGVKD. The CDR3 runs to 13 residues. The CDR3, as DNA: TGTGCCATCAGTGAAGCAGGGGAAGAGACCCAGTACTTC. Its translation: CAISEAGEETQYF.

The CDR3 here is CSLERQETQYF. The CDR3 DNA reads as TGCAGCTTAGAGAGACAAGAGACCCAGTACTTC. This sequence joins TRBV29-1 and TRBJ2-5; D ambiguous. Germline-derived CDR1 and CDR2 are SQVTM and ANQGSEA. The CDR3 is 11 residues long. Trimming cost V 8 bases and J 2 bases, with 9 bases left between them.

This rearrangement joins TRBV7-6 to TRBJ2-3; TRBD2 matches at 9 bases. Germline V CDR1 and CDR2: SGHVS, FNYEAQ. V lost 1 base and J lost 3; bases outside the gene matches: 2. The CDR3 totals 15 residues. CDR3 residues: CASSLGTSATDTQYF. The CDR3 DNA reads TGTGCCAGCAGCTTAGGGACTAGCGCGACAGATACGCAGTATTTT.

This clonotype was observed at least ten times. The J gene is TRBJ2-7, the V gene TRBV7-2, with TRBD2 identical over 12 bases. CDR3 length equals 15 residues. V dropped 5 bases and J dropped 3; count of bases not matched to a gene: 5. Looked up from germline, CDR1 is SGHTA and CDR2 is FQGNSA. CDR3 sequence: CASSPPGLAGYEQYF. The DNA of the CDR3 is TGTGCCAGCAGCCCTCCGGGACTAGCGGGCTACGAGCAGTACTTC. Using reference TRBV7-2 and TRBJ2-7 for the parts outside the CDR3, the full variable domain is GAGVSQSPSNKVTEKGKDVELRCDPISGHTALYWYRQSLGQGLEFLIYFQGNSAPDKSGLPSDRFSAERTGGSVSTLTIQRTQQEDSAVYLCASSPPGLAGYEQYFGPGTRLTVT.

The chain links TRBV7-9 to TRBJ1-1; possibly TRBD1 for D (5 bases). Per germline, CDR1 SEHNR and CDR2 FQNEAQ (reference sequence). This CDR3 is 18 amino acids long. The germline V and J ends were trimmed by 5 bases and 0 bases, with 22 bases remaining between them. The CDR3 loop is CASSQEAPSTDLNTEAFF. In nucleotides, the CDR3 is TGTGCCAGCAGCCAAGAAGCCCCCTCGACAGATTTGAACACTGAAGCTTTCTTT. Together with reference TRBV7-9 and TRBJ1-1, the CDR3 gives the full variable domain: DTGVSQNPRHKITKRGQNVTFRCDPISEHNRLYWYRQTLGQGPEFLTYFQNEAQLEKSRLLSDRFSAERPKGSFSTLEIQRTEQGDSAMYLCASSQEAPSTDLNTEAFFGQGTRLTVV.

This clonotype was picked up many times. This chain uses TRBV19 with TRBJ2-7; D uncertain. V was shortened by 5 bases and J by 4 bases, with 15 bases between the two germline ends. Germline loops: CDR1 LNHDA, CDR2 SQIVND (reference sequence). The CDR3 totals 14 residues. The chain's CDR3 is CASSVTGPGYEQYF. DNA of the CDR3: TGTGCCAGTAGTGTAACCGGGCCCGGGTACGAGCAGTACTTC.

In its sample, this clonotype was seen many times. The gene calls are TRBV5-1 and TRBJ1-1, with TRBD1 matching 7 bases. The CDR3 is made up of 14 amino acids. Germline loops: CDR1 SGHRS, CDR2 YFSETQ. V was pared by 4 bases and J by 5 bases, with 8 bases of the junction left unmatched. The CDR3 DNA reads TGCGCCAGCAGCGCCCGACAGGGAGGGACTGAAGCTTTCTTT. As protein: CASSARQGGTEAFF.

Many counts were recorded for this clonotype. V gene TRBV11-2 combines with J gene TRBJ2-7; D is possibly TRBD2 (6 bases). The CDR3 sequence is 15 residues long. V was shortened by 0 bases and J by 3 bases, with 12 bases between the two germline ends. Germline V lookup: CDR1 SGHAT, CDR2 FQNNGV. CDR3 protein: CASSLDPGTVYEQYF. The CDR3 DNA sequence: TGTGCCAGCAGCTTAGACCCCGGGACTGTCTACGAGCAGTACTTC.

This clonotype was seen a few times. The CDR3: CSARRPQRTVGDNSPLHF. The DNA for the CDR3 is TGCAGTGCTAGAAGACCCCAACGGACAGTGGGAGATAATTCACCCCTCCACTTT. This chain links TRBV20-1 with TRBJ1-6; D possibly corresponds to TRBD1 (6 bases). Trimming left V 2 bases short and J 5 bases short, with 22 bases between. Germline V CDR1 and CDR2: DFQATT, SNEGSKA (reference sequence). This CDR3 comprises 18 residues.

This clonotype was observed at least ten times. The chain combines TRBV7-8 with TRBJ2-2, with D perhaps matching TRBD1 (6 bases). Germline V gene lookup returns CDR1 SGHVS and CDR2 FQNEAQ. Trimming took 7 bases from V and 2 from J, leaving 11 bases between them. The length of the CDR3 is 14 residues. The CDR3 DNA sequence: TGTGCCAGCAAGGACAGCCGAAACACCGGGGAGCTGTTTTTT. Encoded protein: CASKDSRNTGELFF.

At least ten counts were recorded for this clonotype. V gene TRBV7-9 combines with J gene TRBJ1-4, with D possibly matching TRBD1 (6 bases). Germline V lookup: CDR1 SEHNR, CDR2 FQNEAQ (reference sequence). This CDR3 contains 15 residues. Trimming took off 5 bases at V and 0 bases at J, with 10 bases between the two ends. The CDR3 DNA is TGTGCCAGCAGCCAGGGGACTGCAACTAATGAAAAACTGTTTTTT. It specifies CASSQGTATNEKLFF.

This clonotype was detected ten times or more. This chain links TRBV19 with TRBJ1-2, with TRBD1 matching 10 bases. V was pared by 5 bases and J by 6 bases, with 6 bases of the junction left unmatched. This CDR3 comprises 14 residues. Germline V gene sequence: CDR1 LNHDA, CDR2 SQIVND (reference sequence). The CDR3 spells CASSPRTGGHGYTF. In DNA form, the CDR3 reads TGTGCCAGTAGTCCCCGGACAGGGGGTCATGGCTACACCTTC.

This clonotype was picked up many times. The chain joins TRBV5-1 to TRBJ1-1; D is unclear. V lost 6 bases and J 1 base, leaving 4 bases between the germline ends. Germline CDR1 reads SGHRS; CDR2 reads YFSETQ. The CDR3 covers 11 residues. The CDR3 spells CASMGNTEAFF. In DNA, the CDR3 is TGCGCCAGCATGGGGAACACTGAAGCTTTCTTT.

Note on this clonotype: Compared with germline, one end of the junction differs, possibly owing to a read error. The CDR3 loop is CASSSAYIRQGDNTGGLFF. The DNA of the CDR3 is TGTGCCAGCAGCTCGGCCTACATCCGACAGGGAGACAACACCGGGGGGCTGTTTTTT. The genes are TRBV11-1 and TRBJ2-2; tentatively, D is TRBD1 (7 bases). Germline V gene sequence: CDR1 SGHAT, CDR2 FQDESV (reference sequence). This CDR3 contains 19 residues.

V is TRBV19 and J is TRBJ2-5, with D possibly matching TRBD1 (6 bases). CDR1 and CDR2 (germline): LNHDA, SQIVND (reference sequence). Trimming took 6 bases from V and 2 from J, leaving 10 bases between them. The CDR3 contains 13 residues. The CDR3 spells CASRTGTQETQYF. The CDR3 DNA sequence: TGTGCCAGTAGGACAGGAACACAAGAGACCCAGTACTTC.

This clonotype was detected only a few times. This chain uses TRBV11-3 with TRBJ1-1, with 9 nucleotides matching TRBD1. Germline lookup yields CDR1 SGHNT and CDR2 YENEEA. The CDR3 sequence is 15 residues long. After removal of 2 bases from V and 6 bases from J, the junction contained 7 bases not matched to a gene. DNA of the CDR3: TGTGCCAGCAGCTTATCGGGACAGGGTCTACCTGAAGCTTTCTTT. Translation gives CASSLSGQGLPEAFF.

CDR3 region: CASSQAQGDNGYTF. The CDR3 region has the DNA TGTGCCAGCAGCCAAGCACAGGGGGACAATGGCTACACCTTC. This chain joins TRBV4-2 and TRBJ1-2; TRBD1 matches at 8 bases. There are 14 residues in the CDR3. Losses at the gene ends were 1 base for V and 6 bases for J; bases not matched to a gene: 4. Germline lookup yields CDR1 LGHNA and CDR2 YNFKEQ.

There are many counts of this clonotype. The V gene is TRBV9, the J gene TRBJ1-1; D ambiguous. Trimming left V 4 bases short and J 6 bases short, with 13 bases between. The CDR3 runs to 13 residues. Germline loops: CDR1 SGDLS, CDR2 YYNGEE. CDR3 sequence reads: CASSTSLGAEAFF. The CDR3 DNA follows: TGTGCCAGCAGCACCTCACTTGGGGCTGAAGCTTTCTTT. Based on the CDR3 plus reference TRBV9 and TRBJ1-1, the full variable domain is DSGVTQTPKHLITATGQRVTLRCSPRSGDLSVYWYQQSLDQGLQFLIQYYNGEERAKGNILERFSAQQFPDLHSELNLSSLELGDSALYFCASSTSLGAEAFFGQGTRLTVV.

The chain links TRBV6-5 to TRBJ1-5; D is unresolved. CDR1 MNHEY and CDR2 SVGAGI come from the germline V gene. Trimming cost V 2 bases and J 0 bases, with 29 bases left between them. The CDR3 sequence is 22 residues long. CDR3 amino acids: CASSYKLLVVGRYYYSNQPQHF. In nucleotides, the CDR3 is TGTGCCAGCAGTTACAAGCTTTTGGTGGTTGGGCGGTACTATTATAGCAATCAGCCCCAGCATTTT.

The chain joins TRBV7-2 to TRBJ1-2; 9 bases map to TRBD1. Unmatched junction bases numbered 11, after V lost 5 bases and J lost 13 bases. The germline V gene has CDR1 SGHTA and CDR2 FQGNSA. There are 13 residues in the CDR3. The CDR3 sequence: CASSIQGAGGGTF. The CDR3, as DNA: TGTGCCAGCAGCATACAGGGGGCAGGAGGGGGCACCTTC.

This clonotype was detected ten times or more. The V and J genes are TRBV7-9 and TRBJ1-6; no firm D call. The V end lost 2 bases, the J end lost 7 bases, and 12 bases lay between the germline ends. CDR1 SEHNR and CDR2 FQNEAQ come from the germline V gene (reference sequence). The CDR3 is 15 amino acids. The CDR3 coding sequence is TGTGCCAGCAGCTTAATCAATCCAGTAAATTCACCCCTCCACTTT. The encoded protein is CASSLINPVNSPLHF.

The chain joins TRBV10-3 to TRBJ2-5, with 11 nucleotides matching TRBD1. Germline assignment: CDR1 ENHRY and CDR2 SYGVKD. The CDR3 runs to 13 residues. V dropped 9 bases and J dropped 6; count of bases not matched to a gene: 6. The CDR3 here is CAIGQGAVKTQYF. The DNA for the CDR3 is TGTGCCATAGGACAGGGGGCGGTGAAGACCCAGTACTTC.

This clonotype has a count of ten or more. The chain combines TRBV9 with TRBJ2-5; 9 bases map to TRBD2. Trimming at V came to 0 bases and at J to 5 bases, leaving 2 bases not matched to a gene. The CDR3 spans 14 residues. Per germline, CDR1 SGDLS and CDR2 YYNGEE. DNA for the CDR3: TGTGCCAGCAGCGTAGGTGGACTAGCGGAGACCCAGTACTTC. It yields the protein CASSVGGLAETQYF.